This TCR beta chain derives from a study of identifying expanded T cells in peripheral blood (dated by TCRdb to between 2017 and 2020). For context, the study as a whole: Technical replicates were generated by sequencing separate aliquots of the same genomic DNA pool, and four replicates were compared pairwise. Overall study results and their limits: For all healthy donors, the variance in clone template counts between roughly 2-week samples rose significantly as total template count increased. About 1.3 differentially abundant clones were flagged by the binomial model between technical replicates, whereas about 15 and 18 were flagged over around two weeks and four weeks, respectively. The beta-binomial model significantly reduced the number of clones called differentially abundant and the false-positive rate across all healthy-donor time intervals. The authors expected that biological variance in healthy repertoires might rise further over much longer intervals, such as months to years.

The sample holds a few counts of this clone. The antigen this receptor binds is unknown. Qualities for individual bases were not recorded, and no much larger clone is one base off. The immunoSEQ Assay, which uses bias-controlled multiplex PCR amplification of genomic DNA, was used to profile TCRbeta CDR3 regions. The authors processed their data as follows. To quantify the absolute abundance of each unique TCRbeta CDR3 region, the sequences were collapsed and filtered. Differential abundance was tested with two models: a binomial (Fisher-equivalent) model and a beta-binomial model that adds time-dependent variance fitted from healthy donors. Clones with fewer than 5 combined templates were removed, and a clone was called differentially abundant if the clone's Benjamini-Hochberg FDR was below 0.01. Beta-binomial variance was modeled as a function of total template count across the two samples using the form v = (b*log(k)+a)^2. The table was pulled from immuneACCESS by TCRdb, which kept in-frame rearrangements only. Such tables lose some clones; where checked, under half of the loss comes from unresolved V genes, and the rest has no known cause. V and J calls and clone size are given by that table; D and trimming were obtained from the DNA. For this sample there are 70,000 to 95,000 clones; 88% appear just once. The ten largest clones take up around 4.3% of the sample.

No immune events, such as infections, were documented for the healthy donors during the collection period. To calibrate time-dependent variance in a beta-binomial model of T-cell clone differential abundance, blood repertoires from healthy donors were used as a training cohort. There were some 10 healthy donors in the training cohort, of whom 3 were female and 7 were male. An age range of roughly 29 to 64 years, with an average of about 43 years, was recorded for the donors. Obtained from a commercial supplier, whole blood was collected from each healthy donor at three time points set around 13 days apart. For immunosequencing, genomic DNA was extracted from unsorted whole blood. The CDR3 spans 17 residues, from the cysteine through the phenylalanine. Only the CDR3 DNA is retained, 51 bases long and in frame from the first base. The germline V gene specifies SGHRS as CDR1 and YFSETQ as CDR2. The junction shows trimming of 1 base on V and 6 bases on J, and the gene matches do not reach 14 bases of it.

The receptor was derived from a person between 18 and 75 years old in good health. Input material: blood. This sequence uses TRBV5-1 and TRBJ2-7, and 9 junction bases match TRBD2. CDR3 loop: CASSLLGGRALAGEQYF. The bases read TGCGCCAGCAGCTTGTTGGGCGGCCGGGCACTAGCGGGCGAGCAGTACTTC.